The T cell receptor beta chain described here comes from a study of blood T cell repertoires in COVID-19 (dated by TCRdb to about 2020). Turning to the overall study: Collaborator samples came from the United States, Italy and Spain and covered acute and convalescent phases of COVID-19. The prospective study material was composed of cDNA or gDNA derived from T cells, B-cell-depleted T cells, or PBMCs. Deeply sampled blood TCRbeta repertoires from subjects exposed to, actively infected with, or recovered from COVID-19 were included in the dataset. The repertoires were released in a freely available public database meant as a resource for research on the immune response to SARS-CoV-2. Samples were obtained from the ongoing ImmuneRACE study (first 160 participants) and from over 1,000 subjects provided by 6 global collaborators. Sample metadata almost always included a de-identified subject ID, COVID-19 status, age in years and sex. Where available, HLA class I and class II types were taken from metadata supplied by the sample provider and were not determined by assay-based typing.

General conclusions and limits of the study: Clinical and demographic metadata were provided uncurated, with the amount varying by source and participant.

CDR1 SGHVS and CDR2 FQNEAQ were looked up in the germline V gene. The CDR3, cysteine through phenylalanine, is 16 amino acids long. Left in the record is the CDR3 DNA by itself, 48 bases read in frame from the first base. V is clipped by 0 bases and J by 1 base, and the sequence between their germline boundaries is 13 bases long. The immunoSEQ Assay, a bias-controlled multiplex PCR, was used to amplify TCRbeta CDR3 regions from genomic DNA. The published analysis was carried out like this. The number of nucleated cells in each sample was estimated by amplification of reference gene primers within the assay. To quantify the absolute abundance of each unique TCRbeta CDR3 rearrangement, sequence reads were collapsed and filtered. Productive Simpson clonality was computed per sample as the square root of Simpson's diversity index over productive rearrangements. The immuneACCESS repertoire file appears here via TCRdb, limited to in-frame rearrangements. These files lack a portion of the clones; in checked studies, under half of the deficit traces to unresolved V genes, and the cause of the others is not known. Clone size and V and J calls were adopted from that table, with D and trimming inferred from the DNA. Across this sample there are about 530,000 clones, with 85% to 90% seen only once. The ten largest clones capture around 7.8% of the sample.

One collaborating source in Seattle enrolled patients while the patients were actively infected and followed the patients over time throughout the course of disease. Each collaborating institution followed its own protocols to collect whole blood in K2EDTA tubes. For TCRbeta analysis, collaborator samples were shipped as frozen whole blood, as isolated PBMCs, or as DNA extracted from either sample type. This clone was picked up one time. Its target antigen remains unknown. No base qualities exist here, and no much larger clone lies one base off it. Here the chain combines TRBV7-8 and TRBJ2-7; TRBD1 is a possible D gene, resting on 5 matching bases. This clonotype was sampled from a woman aged 45-59 years with COVID-19, enrolled during active disease. Sequencing used peripheral blood. The DNA reads TGTGCCAGCAGCTTAGCCGCGACAGCGAATTCCTACGAGCAGTACTTC. It codes for CASSLAATANSYEQYF.